Listed below are T cell receptor beta chains from one sample, sequenced in a study of OX40 agonist ivuxolimab in advanced cancers. This table comes from immunoSEQ multiplex PCR, and its TCRdb copy is limited to in-frame clones, with some not included. The data show roughly 75,000 clones, with around nine tenths seen just once and roughly 0.38% held by the top ten. The starting material was CD4+ or CD8+ T cells sorted from blood, obtained in a trial of the OX40 agonist ivuxolimab. These receptors came from an adult with an advanced solid tumor such as melanoma, head and neck, liver or kidney cancer. Each CDR3 is given with its conserved first and last residue. The D gene is left open where the match is weak. The size entry is marked missing in some rows and otherwise reads once, few, many or a size class.

abundance: NA; d_gene: TRBD2; j_gene: TRBJ2-1; v_gene: TRBV18; CDR3aa: CASSPLAGEGISYNEQFF; CDR3nt: TGTGCCAGCTCACCACTAGCGGGAGAGGGGATTTCCTACAATGAGCAGTTCTTC
abundance: NA; d_gene: NA; j_gene: TRBJ2-1; v_gene: TRBV5-4; CDR3aa: CASSLGGLRGNYNEQFF; CDR3nt: TGTGCCAGCAGCTTGGGAGGACTGAGGGGGAACTACAATGAGCAGTTCTTC
abundance: NA; d_gene: TRBD1; j_gene: TRBJ1-1; v_gene: TRBV18; CDR3aa: CASSPYTGGDTEAFF; CDR3nt: TGTGCCAGCTCACCTTATACAGGGGGCGACACTGAAGCTTTCTTT
abundance: NA; d_gene: TRBD2; j_gene: TRBJ2-1; v_gene: TRBV6-1; CDR3aa: CATLAGGLAEQFF; CDR3nt: TGTGCCACCCTAGCGGGGGGCCTCGCGGAGCAGTTCTTC
abundance: NA; d_gene: TRBD2; j_gene: TRBJ2-1; v_gene: TRBV5-1; CDR3aa: CASSIGAGGPGEQFF; CDR3nt: TGCGCCAGCAGCATAGGAGCGGGAGGGCCGGGTGAGCAGTTCTTC
abundance: NA; d_gene: NA; j_gene: TRBJ2-6; v_gene: TRBV5-6; CDR3aa: CASSARGLGANVLTF; CDR3nt: TGTGCCAGCAGCGCGCGGGGGCTTGGGGCCAACGTCCTGACTTTC
abundance: NA; d_gene: NA; j_gene: TRBJ1-2; v_gene: TRBV4-2; CDR3aa: CASSQEQGNYGYTF; CDR3nt: TGTGCCAGCAGCCAAGAGCAGGGCAACTATGGCTACACCTTC
abundance: NA; d_gene: TRBD2; j_gene: TRBJ2-7; v_gene: TRBV19; CDR3aa: CASSIASSGSYEQYF; CDR3nt: TGTGCCAGTAGTATAGCGTCTAGCGGGAGCTACGAGCAGTACTTC
abundance: NA; d_gene: NA; j_gene: TRBJ2-3; v_gene: TRBV7-2; CDR3aa: CASSLAAGVSDTQYF; CDR3nt: TGTGCCAGCAGCTTAGCGGCAGGGGTCTCAGATACGCAGTATTTT
abundance: NA; d_gene: NA; j_gene: TRBJ2-7; v_gene: TRBV6-5; CDR3aa: CAITGRRNEQYF; CDR3nt: TGTGCCATAACAGGGCGAAGAAACGAGCAGTACTTC
abundance: NA; d_gene: NA; j_gene: TRBJ2-1; v_gene: TRBV6-1; CDR3aa: CASSEGQGSYNEQFF; CDR3nt: TGTGCCAGCAGTGAGGGGCAGGGGTCCTACAATGAGCAGTTCTTC
abundance: once; d_gene: NA; j_gene: TRBJ2-1; v_gene: TRBV19; CDR3aa: CASCKGQYNEQFF; CDR3nt: TGTGCCAGTTGTAAAGGGCAGTACAATGAGCAGTTCTTC
abundance: NA; d_gene: NA; j_gene: TRBJ1-5; v_gene: TRBV5-1; CDR3aa: CASSLAPGDQPQHF; CDR3nt: TGCGCCAGCAGCTTGGCCCCAGGGGATCAGCCCCAGCATTTT
abundance: NA; d_gene: NA; j_gene: TRBJ1-4; v_gene: TRBV7-2; CDR3aa: CASSSEPTATNEKLFF; CDR3nt: TGTGCCAGCAGCTCGGAACCAACTGCAACTAATGAAAAACTGTTTTTT
abundance: NA; d_gene: NA; j_gene: TRBJ2-7; v_gene: TRBV30; CDR3aa: CAWSGYQWPYEQYF; CDR3nt: TGTGCCTGGAGTGGGTACCAGTGGCCCTACGAGCAGTACTTC
abundance: NA; d_gene: NA; j_gene: TRBJ2-2; v_gene: TRBV18; CDR3aa: CASSPPWQGNTGELFF; CDR3nt: TGTGCCAGCTCACCACCGTGGCAGGGGAACACCGGGGAGCTGTTTTTT
abundance: NA; d_gene: NA; j_gene: TRBJ2-5; v_gene: TRBV5-1; CDR3aa: CASSFGSQETQYF; CDR3nt: TGCGCCAGCAGCTTCGGCAGCCAAGAGACCCAGTACTTC
abundance: NA; d_gene: NA; j_gene: TRBJ1-2; v_gene: TRBV5-6; CDR3aa: CASSLNGLANYGYTF; CDR3nt: TGTGCCAGCAGCTTGAACGGGCTAGCTAACTATGGCTACACCTTC
abundance: NA; d_gene: TRBD2; j_gene: TRBJ2-5; v_gene: TRBV15; CDR3aa: CATSLTSGGVKETQYF; CDR3nt: TGTGCCACCAGCCTGACTAGCGGGGGAGTTAAAGAGACCCAGTACTTC
abundance: NA; d_gene: TRBD2; j_gene: TRBJ2-7; v_gene: TRBV27; CDR3aa: CASSLSGLAGGLHYEQYF; CDR3nt: TGTGCCAGCAGTTTATCCGGCCTAGCGGGAGGGCTCCACTACGAGCAGTACTTC
abundance: NA; d_gene: TRBD2; j_gene: TRBJ2-7; v_gene: TRBV18; CDR3aa: CASSPMTSGATYEQYF; CDR3nt: TGTGCCAGCTCACCAATGACTAGCGGGGCCACCTACGAGCAGTACTTC
abundance: NA; d_gene: NA; j_gene: TRBJ2-1; v_gene: TRBV2; CDR3aa: CASSERTGWDYNEQFF; CDR3nt: TGTGCCAGCAGTGAACGCACAGGGTGGGACTACAATGAGCAGTTCTTC
abundance: NA; d_gene: NA; j_gene: TRBJ1-5; v_gene: TRBV19; CDR3aa: CASSLEGRWGNQPQHF; CDR3nt: TGTGCCAGTAGCCTGGAGGGCAGGTGGGGCAATCAGCCCCAGCATTTT
abundance: NA; d_gene: NA; j_gene: TRBJ2-1; v_gene: TRBV6-5; CDR3aa: CASSYWRNNNEQFF; CDR3nt: TGTGCCAGCAGTTACTGGCGGAACAACAATGAGCAGTTCTTC
abundance: NA; d_gene: TRBD1; j_gene: TRBJ2-2; v_gene: TRBV28; CDR3aa: CASRGQGVPGELFF; CDR3nt: TGTGCCAGCAGGGGACAGGGGGTTCCCGGGGAGCTGTTTTTT
abundance: NA; d_gene: NA; j_gene: TRBJ2-5; v_gene: TRBV6-1; CDR3aa: CASSAVGSGVETQYF; CDR3nt: TGTGCCAGCAGTGCGGTCGGATCAGGGGTTGAGACCCAGTACTTC
abundance: NA; d_gene: NA; j_gene: TRBJ1-3; v_gene: TRBV6-1; CDR3aa: CASRDTTSGNTIYF; CDR3nt: TGTGCCAGCAGAGATACAACCTCTGGAAACACCATATATTTT
abundance: NA; d_gene: TRBD1; j_gene: TRBJ1-1; v_gene: TRBV19; CDR3aa: CASTTGQRLKNPNTEAFF; CDR3nt: TGTGCCAGTACTACGGGACAGCGACTAAAAAACCCGAACACTGAAGCTTTCTTT
abundance: NA; d_gene: TRBD1; j_gene: TRBJ2-2; v_gene: TRBV5-1; CDR3aa: CATTGGNGELFF; CDR3nt: TGCGCCACGACAGGGGGCAACGGGGAGCTGTTTTTT
abundance: NA; d_gene: NA; j_gene: TRBJ2-1; v_gene: TRBV18; CDR3aa: CASSPSGWGYNEQFF; CDR3nt: TGTGCCAGCTCACCCTCTGGTTGGGGGTACAATGAGCAGTTCTTC
abundance: NA; d_gene: NA; j_gene: TRBJ1-2; v_gene: TRBV11-2; CDR3aa: CASSLGRGGYTF; CDR3nt: TGTGCCAGCAGCTTAGGGCGGGGAGGCTACACCTTC
abundance: NA; d_gene: NA; j_gene: TRBJ1-4; v_gene: TRBV7-8; CDR3aa: CASSVPGNLNEKLFF; CDR3nt: TGTGCCAGCAGCGTCCCGGGAAACCTTAATGAAAAACTGTTTTTT
abundance: NA; d_gene: NA; j_gene: TRBJ2-3; v_gene: TRBV13; CDR3aa: CASSPGGPSSTDTQYF; CDR3nt: TGTGCCAGCAGTCCCGGGGGACCCTCTAGCACAGATACGCAGTATTTT
abundance: NA; d_gene: TRBD1; j_gene: TRBJ2-5; v_gene: TRBV18; CDR3aa: CASSPLGLRDSQETQYF; CDR3nt: TGTGCCAGCTCACCACTCGGCCTCCGGGACAGCCAAGAGACCCAGTACTTC
abundance: few; d_gene: NA; j_gene: TRBJ1-1; v_gene: TRBV29-1; CDR3aa: CSVVQGTTEAFF; CDR3nt: TGCAGCGTAGTTCAGGGGACCACTGAAGCTTTCTTT
abundance: NA; d_gene: TRBD1; j_gene: TRBJ1-6; v_gene: TRBV27; CDR3aa: CASRRTGGNSPLHF; CDR3nt: TGTGCCAGCCGGAGGACAGGGGGCAATTCACCCCTCCACTTT
abundance: NA; d_gene: NA; j_gene: TRBJ1-4; v_gene: TRBV30; CDR3aa: CAWSGQVGEKLFF; CDR3nt: TGTGCCTGGAGTGGCCAGGTAGGAGAAAAACTGTTTTTT
abundance: NA; d_gene: NA; j_gene: TRBJ1-1; v_gene: TRBV7-9; CDR3aa: CASSLAGYTVEAFF; CDR3nt: TGTGCCAGCAGCTTAGCGGGTTACACGGTTGAAGCTTTCTTT
abundance: once; d_gene: TRBD2; j_gene: TRBJ2-1; v_gene: TRBV5-1; CDR3aa: CASSWTSGGAIGEQFF; CDR3nt: TGCGCCAGCAGCTGGACTAGCGGGGGGGCAATAGGTGAGCAGTTCTTC
abundance: NA; d_gene: NA; j_gene: TRBJ1-5; v_gene: TRBV2; CDR3aa: CASSEGSGVSNQPQHF; CDR3nt: TGTGCCAGCAGTGAAGGTTCGGGGGTGAGCAATCAGCCCCAGCATTTT
abundance: few; d_gene: NA; j_gene: TRBJ2-3; v_gene: TRBV29-1; CDR3aa: CSVLGGRGTDTQYF; CDR3nt: TGCAGCGTTCTCGGGGGGCGAGGCACAGATACGCAGTATTTT
abundance: few; d_gene: TRBD1; j_gene: TRBJ1-6; v_gene: TRBV7-2; CDR3aa: CASSRTGDSPLHF; CDR3nt: TGTGCCAGCAGCCGAACAGGGGATTCACCCCTCCACTTT
abundance: once; d_gene: NA; j_gene: TRBJ2-7; v_gene: TRBV29-1; CDR3aa: CSVEFPAGRNEQYF; CDR3nt: TGCAGCGTTGAATTTCCGGCAGGGAGGAACGAGCAGTACTTC
abundance: NA; d_gene: NA; j_gene: TRBJ1-1; v_gene: TRBV5-1; CDR3aa: CASSNGQPNTEAFF; CDR3nt: TGCGCCAGCAGCAACGGACAGCCCAACACTGAAGCTTTCTTT
abundance: NA; d_gene: NA; j_gene: TRBJ1-1; v_gene: TRBV27; CDR3aa: CASSFRGGQAFF; CDR3nt: TGTGCCAGCAGTTTTAGGGGGGGCCAAGCTTTCTTT
abundance: NA; d_gene: NA; j_gene: TRBJ1-6; v_gene: TRBV5-4; CDR3aa: CASSPGGQGSDSPLHF; CDR3nt: TGTGCCAGCAGCCCGGGAGGGCAGGGCTCGGATTCACCCCTCCACTTT
abundance: NA; d_gene: NA; j_gene: TRBJ2-1; v_gene: TRBV5-1; CDR3aa: CASSLDGGWDNEQFF; CDR3nt: TGCGCCAGCAGCTTGGATGGGGGCTGGGACAATGAGCAGTTCTTC
abundance: NA; d_gene: TRBD2; j_gene: TRBJ2-5; v_gene: TRBV4-2; CDR3aa: CASSQDRGGGAGLREETQYF; CDR3nt: TGTGCCAGCAGCCAAGATAGGGGCGGGGGGGCCGGATTAAGGGAAGAGACCCAGTACTTC
abundance: NA; d_gene: TRBD2; j_gene: TRBJ2-1; v_gene: TRBV2; CDR3aa: CASKGTGGHNEQFF; CDR3nt: TGTGCCAGCAAAGGAACGGGGGGGCATAATGAGCAGTTCTTC
abundance: NA; d_gene: NA; j_gene: TRBJ1-6; v_gene: TRBV27; CDR3aa: CASSFKGSPLHF; CDR3nt: TGTGCCAGCAGTTTTAAGGGTTCACCCCTCCACTTT
abundance: NA; d_gene: NA; j_gene: TRBJ2-1; v_gene: TRBV6-5; CDR3aa: CASSYGAPSSYNEQFF; CDR3nt: TGTGCCAGCAGTTACGGGGCCCCGAGCTCCTACAATGAGCAGTTCTTC
abundance: NA; d_gene: NA; j_gene: TRBJ1-3; v_gene: TRBV27; CDR3aa: CASALQGVSGNTIYF; CDR3nt: TGTGCCAGCGCTCTACAGGGAGTGTCTGGAAACACCATATATTTT
abundance: NA; d_gene: TRBD2; j_gene: TRBJ2-2; v_gene: TRBV10-2; CDR3aa: CASKPSGRRNTGELFF; CDR3nt: TGCGCCAGCAAGCCTAGCGGGAGAAGGAACACCGGGGAGCTGTTTTTT